This TCR beta chain was observed in a study of control samples from healthy donors and cancer patients. Sequencing was performed with immunoSEQ multiplex PCR; in TCRdb, only in-frame clones are kept and a portion is missing. The data show 100,000 or so clones, over 75% seen once. Per germline, CDR1 KGHDR and CDR2 SFDVKD. This CDR3 has 14 residues. The V end lost 4 bases, the J end lost 9 bases, and 17 bases lay between the germline ends. The clonotype was recovered from a woman aged 45-65 years in good health. The chain has TRBV24-1 and TRBJ2-5; tentative D call: TRBD2 (6 bases). The sequenced sample was blood. The DNA of the CDR3 is TGTGCCACCAGTGACCAGGGCCAAGGGGAGGCCCAGTACTTC. Protein product: CATSDQGQGEAQYF.